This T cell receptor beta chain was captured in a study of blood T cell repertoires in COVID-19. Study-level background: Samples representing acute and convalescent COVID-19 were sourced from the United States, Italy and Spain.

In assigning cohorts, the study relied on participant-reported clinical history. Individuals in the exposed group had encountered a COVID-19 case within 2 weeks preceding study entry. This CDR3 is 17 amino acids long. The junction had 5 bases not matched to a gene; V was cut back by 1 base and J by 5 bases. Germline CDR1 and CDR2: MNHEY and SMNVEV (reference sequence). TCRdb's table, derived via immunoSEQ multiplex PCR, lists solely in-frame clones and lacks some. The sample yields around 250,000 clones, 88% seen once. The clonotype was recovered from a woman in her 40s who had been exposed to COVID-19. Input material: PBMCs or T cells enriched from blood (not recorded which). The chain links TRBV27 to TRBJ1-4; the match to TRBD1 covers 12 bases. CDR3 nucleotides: TGTGCCAGCAGTTTATTCGCCGGGACAGGGGGCAATGAAAAACTGTTTTTT. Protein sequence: CASSLFAGTGGNEKLFF.